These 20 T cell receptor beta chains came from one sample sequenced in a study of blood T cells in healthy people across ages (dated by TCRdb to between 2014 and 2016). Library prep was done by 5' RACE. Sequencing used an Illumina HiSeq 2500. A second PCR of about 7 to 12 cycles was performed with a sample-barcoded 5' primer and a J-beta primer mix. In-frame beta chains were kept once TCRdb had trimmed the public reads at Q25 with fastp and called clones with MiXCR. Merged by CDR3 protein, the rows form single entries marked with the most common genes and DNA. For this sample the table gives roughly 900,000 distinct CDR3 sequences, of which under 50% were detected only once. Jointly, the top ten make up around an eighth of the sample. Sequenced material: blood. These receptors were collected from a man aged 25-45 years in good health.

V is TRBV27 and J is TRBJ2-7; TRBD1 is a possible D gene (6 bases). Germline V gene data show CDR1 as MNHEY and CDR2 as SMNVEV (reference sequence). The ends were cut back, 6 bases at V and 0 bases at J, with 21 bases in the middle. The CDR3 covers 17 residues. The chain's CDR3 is CASRMRGQGSSSYEQYF. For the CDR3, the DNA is TGTGCCAGCAGGATGAGGGGACAAGGGTCGAGCTCCTACGAGCAGTACTTC.

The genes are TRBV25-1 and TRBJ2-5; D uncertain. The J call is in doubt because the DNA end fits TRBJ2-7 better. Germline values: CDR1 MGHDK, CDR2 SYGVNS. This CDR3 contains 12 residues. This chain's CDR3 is CASSVGVYEQYF. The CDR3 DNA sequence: TGTGCCAGCAGTGTTGGGGTTTACGAGCAGTACTTC.

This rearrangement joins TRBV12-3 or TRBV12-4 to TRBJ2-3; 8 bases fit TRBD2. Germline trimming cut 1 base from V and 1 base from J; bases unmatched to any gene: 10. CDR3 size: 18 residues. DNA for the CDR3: TGTGCCAGCAGTTTAGGAAGCGGGGGACCGGCAGGCACAGATACGCAGTATTTT. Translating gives CASSLGSGGPAGTDTQYF.

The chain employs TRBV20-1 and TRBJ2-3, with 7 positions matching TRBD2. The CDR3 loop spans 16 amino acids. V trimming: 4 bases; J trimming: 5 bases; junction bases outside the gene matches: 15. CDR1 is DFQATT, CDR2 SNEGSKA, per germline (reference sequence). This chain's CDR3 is CSAIVPLGGFRDTQYF. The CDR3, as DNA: TGCAGTGCTATTGTGCCTTTGGGGGGGTTTAGAGATACGCAGTATTTT.

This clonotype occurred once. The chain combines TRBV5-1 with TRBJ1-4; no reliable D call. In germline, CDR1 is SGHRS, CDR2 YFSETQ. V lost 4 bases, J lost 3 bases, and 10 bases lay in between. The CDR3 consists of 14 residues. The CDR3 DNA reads TGCGCCAGCAGCCCGGACCGGCCTAATGAAAAACTGTTTTTT. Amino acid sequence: CASSPDRPNEKLFF.

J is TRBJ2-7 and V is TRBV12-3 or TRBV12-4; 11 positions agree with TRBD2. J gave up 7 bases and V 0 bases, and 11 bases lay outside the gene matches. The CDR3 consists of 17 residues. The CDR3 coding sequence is TGTGCCAGCAGTTTAGCGTTGGCTAGCGGGGGGAACAATGAGCAGTACTTC. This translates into CASSLALASGGNNEQYF.

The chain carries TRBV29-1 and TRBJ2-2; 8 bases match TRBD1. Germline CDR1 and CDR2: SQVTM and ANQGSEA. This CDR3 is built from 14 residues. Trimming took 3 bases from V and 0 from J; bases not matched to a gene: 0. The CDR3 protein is CSVEGQANTGELFF. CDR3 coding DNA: TGCAGCGTTGAGGGACAGGCGAACACCGGGGAGCTGTTTTTT.

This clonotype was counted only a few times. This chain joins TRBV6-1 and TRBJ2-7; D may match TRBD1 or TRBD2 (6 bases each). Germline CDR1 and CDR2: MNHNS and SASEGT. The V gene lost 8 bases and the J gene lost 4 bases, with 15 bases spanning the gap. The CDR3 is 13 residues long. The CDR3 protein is CASPGAGMYEQYF. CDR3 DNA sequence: TGTGCCAGCCCAGGGGCGGGGATGTACGAGCAGTACTTC.

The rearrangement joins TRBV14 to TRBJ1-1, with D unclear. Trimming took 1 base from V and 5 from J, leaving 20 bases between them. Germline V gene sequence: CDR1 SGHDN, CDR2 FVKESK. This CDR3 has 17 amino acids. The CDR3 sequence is CASSQGIRVQRRTEAFF. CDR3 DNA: TGTGCCAGCAGCCAAGGTATAAGGGTGCAGAGGAGAACTGAAGCTTTCTTT.

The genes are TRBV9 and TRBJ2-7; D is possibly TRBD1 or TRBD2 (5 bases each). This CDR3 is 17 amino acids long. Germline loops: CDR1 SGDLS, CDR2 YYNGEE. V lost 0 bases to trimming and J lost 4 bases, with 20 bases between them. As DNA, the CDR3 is TGTGCCAGCAGCGTAGGGGGTGGTCCAGGGAGTTGGTACGAGCAGTACTTC. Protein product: CASSVGGGPGSWYEQYF.

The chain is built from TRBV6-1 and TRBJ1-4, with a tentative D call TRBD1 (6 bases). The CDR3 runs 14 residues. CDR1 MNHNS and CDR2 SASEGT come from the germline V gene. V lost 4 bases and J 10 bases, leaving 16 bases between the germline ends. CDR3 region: CASSVPPGARKLFF. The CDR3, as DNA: TGTGCCAGCAGTGTCCCCCCGGGGGCGAGAAAACTGTTTTTT.

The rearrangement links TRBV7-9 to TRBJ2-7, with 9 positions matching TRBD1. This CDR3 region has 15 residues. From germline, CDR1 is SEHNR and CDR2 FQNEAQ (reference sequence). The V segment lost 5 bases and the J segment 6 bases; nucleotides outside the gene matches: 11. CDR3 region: CASSEVGTGYREQYF. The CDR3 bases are TGTGCCAGCAGCGAGGTCGGGACAGGGTACCGCGAGCAGTACTTC.

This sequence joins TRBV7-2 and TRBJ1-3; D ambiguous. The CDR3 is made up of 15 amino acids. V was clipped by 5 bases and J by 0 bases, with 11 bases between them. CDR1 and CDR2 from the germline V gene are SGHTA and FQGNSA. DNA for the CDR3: TGTGCCAGCAGCCTGACGCCTGCCTCTGGAAACACCATATATTTT. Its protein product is CASSLTPASGNTIYF.

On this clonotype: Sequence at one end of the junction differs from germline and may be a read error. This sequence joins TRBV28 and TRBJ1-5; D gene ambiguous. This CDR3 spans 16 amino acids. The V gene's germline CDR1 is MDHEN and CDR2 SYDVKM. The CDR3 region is CASSKSRFFSNQLQHF. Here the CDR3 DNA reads TGTGCCAGCAGTAAGTCCAGATTCTTTAGCAATCAGCTCCAGCATTTT.

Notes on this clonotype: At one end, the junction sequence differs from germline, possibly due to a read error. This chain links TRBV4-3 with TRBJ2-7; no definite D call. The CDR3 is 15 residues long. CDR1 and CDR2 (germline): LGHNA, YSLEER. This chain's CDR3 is CASSQDRVNTYGQYF. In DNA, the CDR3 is TGCGCCAGCAGCCAAGATCGGGTCAATACCTACGGGCAGTACTTC.

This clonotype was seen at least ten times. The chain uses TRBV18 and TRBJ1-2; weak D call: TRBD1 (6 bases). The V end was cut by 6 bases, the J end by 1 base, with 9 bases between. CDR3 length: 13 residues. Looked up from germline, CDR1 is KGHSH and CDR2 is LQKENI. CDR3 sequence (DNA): TGTGCCAGCTCTCGGACAGATAACTATGGCTACACCTTC. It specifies CASSRTDNYGYTF. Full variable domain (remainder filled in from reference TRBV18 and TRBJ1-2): NAGVMQNPRHLVRRRGQEARLRCSPMKGHSHVYWYRQLPEEGLKFMVYLQKENIIDESGMPKERFSAEFPKEGPSILRIQQVVRGDSAAYFCASSRTDNYGYTFGSGTRLTVV.

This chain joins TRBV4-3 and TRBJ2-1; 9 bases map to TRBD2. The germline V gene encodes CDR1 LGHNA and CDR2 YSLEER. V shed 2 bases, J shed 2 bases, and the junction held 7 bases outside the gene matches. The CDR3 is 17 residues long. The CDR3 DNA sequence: TGCGCCAGCAGCCAAAAAGGGAGCGGGGGGCCCTACAATGAGCAGTTCTTC. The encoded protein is CASSQKGSGGPYNEQFF.

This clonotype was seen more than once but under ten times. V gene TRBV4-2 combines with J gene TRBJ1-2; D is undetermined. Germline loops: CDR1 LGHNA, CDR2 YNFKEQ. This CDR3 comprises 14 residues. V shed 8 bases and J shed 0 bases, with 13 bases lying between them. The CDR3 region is CASGVAGSNYGYTF. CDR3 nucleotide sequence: TGTGCCAGCGGCGTGGCGGGATCTAACTATGGCTACACCTTC.

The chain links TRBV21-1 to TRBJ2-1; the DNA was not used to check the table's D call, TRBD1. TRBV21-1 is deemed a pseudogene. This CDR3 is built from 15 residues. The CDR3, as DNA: TGTGCCAGCAGCTTCGACAGGCCCCAAGGAAATGAGCAGTTCTTC. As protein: CASSFDRPQGNEQFF.

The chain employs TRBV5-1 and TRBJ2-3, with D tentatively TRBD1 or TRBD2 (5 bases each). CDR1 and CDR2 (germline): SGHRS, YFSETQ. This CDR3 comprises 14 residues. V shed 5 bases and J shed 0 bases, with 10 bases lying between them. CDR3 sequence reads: CASRPWDSTDTQYF. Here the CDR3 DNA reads TGCGCCAGCAGACCCTGGGACAGCACAGATACGCAGTATTTT.